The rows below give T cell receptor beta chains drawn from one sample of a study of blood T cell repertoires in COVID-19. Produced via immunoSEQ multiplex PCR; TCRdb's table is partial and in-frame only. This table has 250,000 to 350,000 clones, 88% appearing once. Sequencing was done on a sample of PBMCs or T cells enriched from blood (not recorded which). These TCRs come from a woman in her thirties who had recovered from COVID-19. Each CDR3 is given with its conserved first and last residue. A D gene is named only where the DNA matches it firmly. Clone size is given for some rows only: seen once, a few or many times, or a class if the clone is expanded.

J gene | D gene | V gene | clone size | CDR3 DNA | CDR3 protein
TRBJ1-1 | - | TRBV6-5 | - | TGTGCCAGCCACAGAGCGGGGAGAGGGACTGAAGCTTTCTTT | CASHRAGRGTEAFF
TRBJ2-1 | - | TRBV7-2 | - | TGTGCCAGCAGCTTAGGACAGTCCCCCAATGAGCAGTTCTTC | CASSLGQSPNEQFF
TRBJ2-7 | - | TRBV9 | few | TGTGCCAGCAGCGAAGGGGATAGTTTCCGGGTGAGCTCCTACGAGCAGTACTTC | CASSEGDSFRVSSYEQYF
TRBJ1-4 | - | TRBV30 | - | TGTGCCTGGAGCCCCGACTCTCTTAGACTGTTTTTT | CAWSPDSLRLFF
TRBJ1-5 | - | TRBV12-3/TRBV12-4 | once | TGTGCCAGCAGTGCACAGGCCGATCAGCCCCAGCATTTT | CASSAQADQPQHF
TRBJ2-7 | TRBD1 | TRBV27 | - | TGTGCCAGCAGTTTATTAGGGACAGGGGCCGACGAGCAGTACTTC | CASSLLGTGADEQYF
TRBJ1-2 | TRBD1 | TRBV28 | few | TGTGCCAGCAGATCCACAGGGGGAGCTAACTATGGCTACACCTTC | CASRSTGGANYGYTF
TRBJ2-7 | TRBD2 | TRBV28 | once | TGTGCCAGCAGTTCGGAGGGACTAGCAGTCTACGAGCAGTACTTC | CASSSEGLAVYEQYF
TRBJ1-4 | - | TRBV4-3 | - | TGCGCCAGCAGCCAAGCTCGCGGGGTTAATGAAAAACTGTTTTTT | CASSQARGVNEKLFF
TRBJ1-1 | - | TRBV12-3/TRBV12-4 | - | TGTGCCAGCACCTGGAGGAACACTGAAGCTTTCTTT | CASTWRNTEAFF
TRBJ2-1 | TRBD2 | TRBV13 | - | TGTGCCAGCAGCTGGCTAGCGGGGAGATACAATGAGCAGTTCTTC | CASSWLAGRYNEQFF
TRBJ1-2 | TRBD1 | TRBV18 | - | TGTGCCAGCTCACCAAAGACAGGGGGCAGCTATGGCTACACCTTC | CASSPKTGGSYGYTF
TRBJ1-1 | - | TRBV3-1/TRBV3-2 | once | TGTGCCAGCAGCCAGATTGCGGAGGAAGCTTTCTTT | CASSQIAEEAFF